This TCR beta chain was sequenced for a study of blood T cell repertoires in COVID-19. Study-level information: Italy, Spain and the United States were the sources of the convalescent and acute COVID-19 samples. Sources were T cells, B-cell-depleted T cells, or PBMCs; the material itself was cDNA or gDNA.

The germline V gene encodes CDR1 LNHNV and CDR2 YYDKDF (reference sequence). CDR3 size: 12 residues. Of note for this clone: Mismatch with germline at one junction end may stem from a read error.

As originally analysed: Nucleated cell counts were estimated from reference gene primer amplification. The table came from immunoSEQ multiplex PCR; TCRdb's copy has only in-frame clones and leaves some out. That table supplies the V and J calls and clone size; D and trimming were determined from the DNA. The sample lists fewer than 200,000 clones, roughly 83% seen once, with roughly 9% in the top ten. The chain uses TRBV15 and TRBJ2-7, with 9 nucleotides matching TRBD2. The sequencing input was peripheral blood. The sequence was obtained from a woman of 80 years or more with active or convalescent COVID-19. The CDR3 nucleotides are TGTGCCACCAGCAGGGGGGCTAGCGGGGCTCAGTTC. Translated, it gives CATSRGASGAQF.